The TCR beta chain under discussion was sequenced for a study of T cells in Graves' hyperthyroidism and ophthalmopathy. Study summary: Before any treatment, at initial diagnosis, peripheral blood was collected.

Notes on this clonotype: Its antigen is as yet unknown. A much larger clone differs by one base, so this may be a read error.

Findings of the study overall: Separation of ophthalmopathy from stable hyperthyroidism was achieved by a 13 V-J model.

RNA transcripts were the template for amplifying TCR beta CDR3 regions. The TCR CDR3 first-round RT-PCR relied on the HTBI primer set. MiXCR, run by TCRdb on the multiplex PCR reads, gives a single entry per CDR3 protein. The data contain 300,000 to 450,000 distinct CDR3 sequences, approximately 14% of them singletons. Aged 18 to 65, the patients had hyperthyroidism that was newly diagnosed and had lasted under 2 months. The blood sample dates from first hyperthyroidism diagnosis, preceding any ophthalmopathy symptoms. Trimming cost V 11 bases and J 4 bases, with 11 bases left between them. The CDR3 is made up of 11 amino acids. CDR1 and CDR2 from the germline V gene are SNHLY and FYNNEI.

The sequenced sample consisted of blood. This clonotype was sampled from a woman between 18 and 29 years old with Graves' hyperthyroidism that later progressed to Graves' ophthalmopathy. The rearrangement links TRBV2 to TRBJ1-1; TRBD1 is a possible D gene (5 bases). The CDR3 region is CAAGWVTEAFF. The CDR3, as DNA: TGTGCCGCAGGGTGGGTCACTGAAGCTTTCTTT.